Listed here are 13 T cell receptor beta chains from one sample, sequenced in a study of blood T cells in healthy people across ages. It was with a sample-barcoded 5' primer and a J-beta primer mix that a second PCR of roughly 6 to 11 cycles was run. TCRdb ran MiXCR on the 5' RACE reads and lists one entry per CDR3 protein. The repertoire consists of approximately 900,000 distinct CDR3 sequences, with about 27% occurring once and the leading ten covering roughly 10%. The sample was also linked to a second study, of T cells of mothers and their children.

What was sequenced was blood. Receptors originate from a woman aged 40 to 50 in good health.

V and J are TRBV7-9 and TRBJ2-6; possibly TRBD1 or TRBD2 for D (5 bases each). Germline CDR1 is SEHNR and CDR2 is FQNEAQ (reference sequence). The CDR3 consists of 16 residues. The ends were cut back, 6 bases at V and 1 base at J, with 13 bases in the middle. This chain's CDR3 is CASRRDALSGANVLTF. The CDR3 DNA reads as TGTGCCAGCAGAAGGGACGCCCTATCTGGGGCCAACGTCCTGACTTTC.

This clonotype was observed a single time. V is TRBV20-1 and J is TRBJ2-5; a weak D match, TRBD2 (6 bases). Per the germline V gene, CDR1 is DFQATT and CDR2 is SNEGSKA (reference sequence). This CDR3 region has 14 residues. V gave up 3 bases and J gave up 11 bases, with 22 bases separating them. Written as DNA, the CDR3 is TGCAGTGCTAGGACCGCTCTGGACTACAATGAGCAGTACTTC. Translating gives CSARTALDYNEQYF.

The table lists this clonotype with many counts. V gene TRBV10-3 combines with J gene TRBJ2-5, with 11 bases identical to TRBD2. After removal of 2 bases from V and 3 bases from J, the junction contained 2 bases not matched to a gene. Germline V gene sequence: CDR1 ENHRY, CDR2 SYGVKD. The length of the CDR3 is 15 residues. The CDR3 nucleotides are TGTGCCATCAGTGAGCAGACTAGCGGGAAAGAGACCCAGTACTTC. This encodes CAISEQTSGKETQYF.

The chain employs TRBV7-9 and TRBJ2-3; D remains unclear. Trimming cost V 5 bases and J 7 bases, with 10 bases left between them. CDR3 length: 12 amino acids. Germline V gene sequence: CDR1 SEHNR, CDR2 FQNEAQ (reference sequence). The CDR3 DNA sequence: TGTGCCAGCAGCACCTTTTCGAATACGCAGTATTTT. Translation gives CASSTFSNTQYF.

The gene calls are TRBV20-1 and TRBJ1-2, with TRBD1 matching over 7 bases. The ends lost 1 base at V and 3 bases at J; junction bases unmatched: 8. This CDR3 is 15 amino acids long. Per the germline V gene, CDR1 is DFQATT and CDR2 is SNEGSKA (reference sequence). The CDR3 coding sequence is TGCAGTGCTAGAGGGGACAGAATGAGGGACTATGGCTACACCTTC. Its protein is CSARGDRMRDYGYTF.

At least ten counts were recorded for this clonotype. Sequence at one end of the junction differs from germline and may be a read error. The CDR3 protein is CASSPGTIFSEQFF. The DNA for the CDR3 is TGTGCTAGCAGCCCCGGGACAATCTTTAGTGAGCAGTTCTTC. The gene calls are TRBV7-7 and TRBJ2-1; D perhaps matches TRBD1 (6 bases). Germline V gene lookup returns CDR1 SSHAT and CDR2 FNYEAQ (reference sequence). The CDR3 consists of 14 residues.

There are a few counts of this clonotype. The chain carries TRBV9 and TRBJ2-7; 10 nucleotides match TRBD1. The germline gives CDR1 SGDLS, CDR2 YYNGEE. V lost 0 bases to trimming and J lost 6 bases; unmatched junction nucleotides: 6. The CDR3 consists of 15 residues. The CDR3 bases are TGTGCCAGCAGCGTAGCGGCCCGGGACAGGGGCGAGCAGTACTTC. Protein product: CASSVAARDRGEQYF.

This sequence joins TRBV3-1 and TRBJ1-2, with a weak D call TRBD1 (5 bases). This CDR3 has 17 amino acids. Germline V lookup: CDR1 LGHDT, CDR2 YNNKEL (reference sequence). V was clipped by 0 bases and J by 6 bases, with 20 bases between them. The CDR3 bases are TGTGCCAGCAGCCAAGAGCTGATTACGGGGACGAGAGATGGCTACACCTTC. Translation gives CASSQELITGTRDGYTF.

This clonotype showed up many times. The CDR3 coding sequence is TGCAGCGTTGCCTCGCGGGGCCGTGGCGGCTACACCTTC. It codes for CSVASRGRGGYTF. J is TRBJ1-2 and V is TRBV29-1, with D tentatively TRBD1 (5 bases). There are 13 residues in the CDR3. Trimming left V 4 bases short and J 8 bases short, with 17 bases between. CDR1 and CDR2 from the germline V gene are SQVTM and ANQGSEA.

This clonotype was seen a few times. V is TRBV5-1 and J is TRBJ1-5; the D gene is possibly TRBD1 (5 bases). The CDR3 is 15 residues long. V was shortened by 4 bases and J by 6 bases, with 17 bases between the two germline ends. Germline CDR1 and CDR2: SGHRS and YFSETQ. The CDR3, as DNA: TGCGCCAGCAGCGTCAATTCAGGGCCGGGTCAGCCCCAGCATTTT. It yields the protein CASSVNSGPGQPQHF.

The chain is built from TRBV20-1 and TRBJ2-3, with 12 positions matching TRBD2. This CDR3 is 19 amino acids long. Germline CDR1 is DFQATT and CDR2 is SNEGSKA (reference sequence). With 3 bases clipped from V and 0 bases from J, the junction kept 13 bases outside the gene matches. This CDR3 reads CSASQALAGGPSSTDTQYF. The CDR3 nucleotides read TGCAGTGCTAGCCAGGCCCTAGCGGGGGGGCCTAGTAGCACAGATACGCAGTATTTT.

The chain combines TRBV4-2 with TRBJ2-2; TRBD1 or TRBD2 may be the D gene (6 bases each). Germline-derived CDR1 and CDR2 are LGHNA and YNFKEQ. Trimming took 4 bases from V and 5 from J, leaving 14 bases between them. The CDR3 loop spans 15 amino acids. The CDR3 here is CASSPLGGGTGELFF. The CDR3, as DNA: TGTGCCAGCAGCCCCCTGGGGGGCGGAACCGGGGAGCTGTTTTTT.

V is TRBV20-1 and J is TRBJ2-1, with D possibly being TRBD2 (6 bases). V gave up 5 bases and J gave up 8 bases, with 13 bases separating them. Germline CDR1 and CDR2: DFQATT and SNEGSKA (reference sequence). CDR3 length: 12 amino acids. CDR3 DNA: TGCAGTGCTTGGCGAGCGGGCGATGAGCAGTTCTTC. It encodes CSAWRAGDEQFF.